This is a list of T cell receptor beta chains from one sample in a study of Ad26.COV2.S vaccination and SARS-CoV-2 variants. Here immunoSEQ multiplex PCR was the method, and the copy in TCRdb shows in-frame clones only, minus some. The data show roughly 460,000 clones, 80% to 90% seen once. The input for sequencing was peripheral blood, taken in a trial of Ad26.COV2.S vaccine versus placebo. The receptors originated from a person aged 18-65 years who received the Ad26.COV2.S COVID-19 vaccine or a placebo. Each CDR3 is given with its conserved first and last residue. The D gene is left open where the match is weak. The listing skips clone size in some rows; elsewhere it reads once, few, many or a size class.

D: .; J: TRBJ1-2; V: TRBV5-1; size: .; CDR3: CASSPRVDYGYTF; DNA: TGCGCCAGCAGCCCCAGGGTAGACTATGGCTACACCTTC
D: TRBD1; J: TRBJ2-1; V: TRBV28; size: .; CDR3: CASSLFGQGTDNEQFF; DNA: TGTGCCAGCAGTTTATTCGGGCAGGGGACAGACAATGAGCAGTTCTTC
D: .; J: TRBJ1-1; V: TRBV18; size: .; CDR3: CASSPFRDTEAFF; DNA: TGTGCCAGCTCACCATTCCGAGACACTGAAGCTTTCTTT
D: .; J: TRBJ1-2; V: TRBV12-5; size: once; CDR3: CASGPSGGARVWAGYTF; DNA: TGTGCTAGTGGTCCCTCGGGGGGGGCTAGGGTTTGGGCTGGCTACACCTTC
D: .; J: TRBJ2-7; V: TRBV3-1/TRBV3-2; size: .; CDR3: CASSQAGAYEQYF; DNA: TGTGCCAGCAGCCAGGCAGGAGCCTACGAGCAGTACTTC
D: .; J: TRBJ1-3; V: TRBV30; size: .; CDR3: CASRGRSGNTIYF; DNA: TGTGCCTCCAGGGGACGCTCTGGAAACACCATATATTTT
D: .; J: TRBJ2-7; V: TRBV29-1; size: once; CDR3: CSVASLHGGSKQYF; DNA: TGCAGCGTTGCCTCACTGCACGGAGGGTCAAAGCAGTACTTC
D: .; J: TRBJ1-6; V: TRBV6-2/TRBV6-3; size: .; CDR3: CASSYSNDGTLYNSPLHF; DNA: TGTGCCAGCAGTTACTCGAACGACGGAACCCTGTATAATTCACCCCTCCACTTT
D: TRBD2; J: TRBJ2-1; V: TRBV11-2; size: .; CDR3: CASSPRLAESLFF; DNA: TGTGCCAGCAGCCCGCGACTAGCGGAGTCATTGTTCTTC
D: TRBD2; J: TRBJ2-3; V: TRBV5-4; size: .; CDR3: CASSPLAGLTDTQYF; DNA: TGTGCCAGCAGCCCTCTAGCGGGGCTCACAGATACGCAGTATTTT
D: .; J: TRBJ1-6; V: TRBV7-9; size: few; CDR3: CASSLVGGTNSPLHF; DNA: TGTGCCAGCAGCCTCGTGGGGGGAACGAATTCACCCCTCCACTTT
D: .; J: TRBJ2-7; V: TRBV10-2; size: .; CDR3: CASSRSGSSYEQYF; DNA: TGCGCCAGCAGCCGGTCAGGGAGCTCCTACGAGCAGTACTTC
D: .; J: TRBJ2-7; V: TRBV25-1; size: .; CDR3: CASSVSPLGDYEQYF; DNA: TGTGCCAGCAGTGTGTCACCGCTTGGGGATTACGAGCAGTACTTC
D: .; J: TRBJ1-5; V: TRBV2; size: .; CDR3: CASSEQGGQPQHF; DNA: TGTGCCAGCAGTGAACAGGGTGGACAGCCCCAGCATTTT
D: .; J: TRBJ2-5; V: TRBV28; size: .; CDR3: CASRHQPGGVETQYF; DNA: TGTGCCAGCAGACACCAACCAGGGGGGGTTGAGACCCAGTACTTC
D: .; J: TRBJ1-1; V: TRBV9; size: few; CDR3: CASSVGSGYGTEAFF; DNA: TGTGCCAGCAGCGTAGGGTCCGGGTATGGCACTGAAGCTTTCTTT
D: TRBD1; J: TRBJ2-7; V: TRBV7-2; size: .; CDR3: CASSLAFAGGYEQYF; DNA: TGTGCCAGCAGCTTAGCGTTCGCAGGGGGTTACGAGCAGTACTTC
D: .; J: TRBJ1-2; V: TRBV28; size: .; CDR3: CASSWRGYGYTF; DNA: TGTGCCAGCAGCTGGAGGGGTTACGGCTACACCTTC
D: TRBD2; J: TRBJ2-5; V: TRBV19; size: .; CDR3: CASSGTSTETQYF; DNA: TGTGCCAGTAGTGGGACTAGTACGGAGACCCAGTACTTC
D: .; J: TRBJ1-1; V: TRBV20-1; size: .; CDR3: CSSRLGTEAFF; DNA: TGCAGCAGTAGGTTAGGCACTGAAGCTTTCTTT
D: .; J: TRBJ1-1; V: TRBV2; size: .; CDR3: CASMNTEAFF; DNA: TGTGCCAGCATGAACACTGAAGCTTTCTTT
D: TRBD1; J: TRBJ1-6; V: TRBV9; size: .; CDR3: CASVLKRDRGNSPLHF; DNA: TGTGCCAGCGTTCTTAAGAGGGACAGGGGTAATTCACCCCTCCACTTT
D: .; J: TRBJ2-1; V: TRBV3-1/TRBV3-2; size: .; CDR3: CASSQAAREQFF; DNA: TGTGCCAGCAGCCAAGCGGCCCGTGAGCAGTTCTTC
D: TRBD1; J: TRBJ1-1; V: TRBV6-6; size: once; CDR3: CASRPDRVYTEAFF; DNA: TGTGCCAGCAGGCCGGACAGGGTCTACACTGAAGCTTTCTTT